The T cell receptor (beta chain) under discussion was sequenced for a study of PD-1 blockade in classical Hodgkin lymphoma. Findings and caveats of the study: Individuals initiating nivolumab under 1 year after ASCT were excluded. Possibly reflecting disease activity or prior therapy, repertoire differences have causes that remain undefined. Compared with baseline, CD4+ but not CD8+ TCR diversity had risen significantly by C4D1.

Germline lookup yields CDR1 MNHNS and CDR2 SASEGT. The V and J ends lost 7 bases and 6 bases respectively, with 10 bases between them. The CDR3 is 13 residues long. This clone was picked up one time. Its antigen is as yet unknown. TCRdb's copy holds only in-frame clones and misses some; the assay was immunoSEQ multiplex PCR. This repertoire shows 3,000 or so clones, 50% to 70% found once; its top ten account for roughly 31%. Following autologous stem cell transplantation, relapse occurred in every patient, and exposure to brentuximab vedotin varied. Magnetic negative selection of thawed PBMCs yielded the CD8+ T cells.

Material: CD8+ T cells from blood, obtained at baseline. This sequence originates from a human donor with classical Hodgkin lymphoma. The V gene is TRBV6-1, the J gene TRBJ1-6; tentatively, D is TRBD1 (6 bases). DNA for the CDR3: TGTGCCAGCAAACCAGGGGTTAATTCACCCCTCCACTTT. Protein: CASKPGVNSPLHF.